This T cell receptor (beta chain) was retrieved from a study of T-cell reconstitution after alpha-beta-depleted transplantation in children. During its preparation, the TCRbeta library received unique molecular identifiers. Each CDR3 protein gets one entry after TCRdb re-called the PCR reads with MiXCR. The profile shows 350,000 to 500,000 distinct CDR3 sequences, around 46% of them singletons. Findings and limits, study-wide: Surviving thymic progenitors and recipient T cells were the source of high TCRbeta diversity at day 60 in some patients. About two months after transplant, alpha-beta T cells reportedly came from several hundred expanded graft clones.

Per the germline V gene, CDR1 is SGHAT and CDR2 is FQNNGV. The CDR3 contains 18 residues. J lost 13 bases, V lost 4 bases, and 16 bases had no gene match. A few counts support this clonotype. Its antigen is unidentified. This rearrangement joins TRBV11-2 to TRBJ2-1; 16 bases fit TRBD2. This TCR was sampled from a girl aged 2-10 years with aplastic anemia, due to receive a stem cell transplant. The sample here was PBMCs, taken before TCRalphabeta/CD19-depleted stem cell transplant. This CDR3 reads CASSSGLAGGRQTGKQFF. DNA for the CDR3: TGTGCCAGCAGCTCGGGACTAGCGGGAGGGAGGCAGACCGGGAAACAGTTCTTC.